Listed below are T cell receptor beta chains from one sample, sequenced in a study of blood T cell repertoires in COVID-19. The table came from immunoSEQ multiplex PCR; TCRdb's copy has only in-frame clones and leaves some out. The profile shows 120,000 or so clones, about 80% of them singletons. The sample taken for sequencing was peripheral blood. The receptor set was obtained from a man between 60 and 75 years old with acute or convalescent COVID-19. The CDR3 runs from the conserved cysteine through the conserved F or W. D genes are given only for firm matches. Where a row states a size, it is once, few, many or the class of an expanded clone; other rows omit it.

j_call clone_size cdr3_length v_call d_call cdr3_aa cdr3_nt
TRBJ2-2 . 16 TRBV5-5 . CASSLRADPNTGELFF TGTGCCAGCAGCTTGCGAGCGGACCCGAACACCGGGGAGCTGTTTTTT
TRBJ2-2 few 13 TRBV10-1 . CASSELTTGELFF TGCGCCAGCAGTGAACTAACCACCGGGGAGCTGTTTTTT
TRBJ2-2 once 17 TRBV7-9 TRBD2 CASSKGLAGANTGELFF TGTGCCAGCAGCAAGGGACTAGCGGGGGCCAACACCGGGGAGCTGTTTTTT
TRBJ1-2 . 17 TRBV25-1 TRBD1 CASKDRARKSFNYGYTF TGTGCCAGCAAAGACAGGGCGAGAAAGTCCTTTAACTATGGCTACACCTTC
TRBJ1-2 . 15 TRBV19 . CASSIDFTPDYGYTF TGTGCCAGTAGTATAGATTTCACACCCGACTATGGCTACACCTTC
TRBJ2-1 . 17 TRBV10-1 TRBD2 CASSESLKRDPPNEQFF TGCGCCAGCAGTGAGTCGTTGAAGCGGGACCCCCCCAATGAGCAGTTCTTC
TRBJ1-1 few 14 TRBV5-1 . CASSFGRVNTEAFF TGCGCCAGCAGCTTTGGGAGGGTGAACACTGAAGCTTTCTTT
TRBJ1-2 . 19 TRBV5-5 . CASSPLRGGRGIANYGYTF TGTGCCAGCAGCCCCCTCCGGGGGGGCAGGGGAATTGCTAACTATGGCTACACCTTC
TRBJ1-3 . 15 TRBV9 . CASSQRRDSGNTIYF TGTGCCAGCAGCCAACGTCGGGACTCTGGAAACACCATATATTTT
TRBJ2-5 . 15 TRBV2 TRBD1 CASSQHRGSQETQYF TGTGCCAGCAGTCAGCACAGGGGGTCTCAGGAGACCCAGTACTTC
TRBJ2-1 . 13 TRBV9 . CASSGRGNNEQFF TGTGCCAGCAGCGGCCGGGGGAACAATGAGCAGTTCTTC
TRBJ1-1 . 12 TRBV5-5 . CASSFGSGDAFF TGTGCCAGCAGCTTTGGGTCGGGGGACGCTTTCTTT
TRBJ2-7 . 14 TRBV7-2 TRBD1 CASSLERQGAEQYF TGTGCCAGCAGCTTAGAAAGACAGGGGGCCGAGCAGTACTTC
TRBJ2-7 . 17 TRBV28 TRBD2 CASSPPRGSGRPYEQYF TGTGCCAGCAGTCCACCCCGGGGTAGCGGGAGACCCTACGAGCAGTACTTC
TRBJ1-1 few 16 TRBV30 TRBD1 CAWSVSRVAGGTEAFF TGTGCCTGGAGTGTTTCAAGGGTGGCAGGGGGCACTGAAGCTTTCTTT
TRBJ2-3 . 16 TRBV18 TRBD1 CASSPIGTGGRNTQYF TGTGCCAGCTCACCCATTGGAACAGGGGGCCGGAATACGCAGTATTTT
TRBJ2-7 few 15 TRBV10-3 TRBD2 CAISEGTSGTYEQYF TGTGCCATCAGTGAGGGGACTAGCGGGACTTACGAGCAGTACTTC
TRBJ1-4 . 13 TRBV29-1 . CSYSFPTNEKLFF TGCAGCTACAGTTTCCCAACTAATGAAAAACTGTTTTTT
TRBJ1-2 . 13 TRBV4-1 . CASSRVGVGGYTF TGCGCCAGCAGCCGGGTAGGGGTGGGTGGCTACACCTTC
TRBJ1-1 once 15 TRBV6-5 TRBD1 CASRGPGQSNTEAFF TGTGCCAGCAGAGGACCGGGACAGTCGAACACTGAAGCTTTCTTT
TRBJ2-1 . 13 TRBV19 . CASSIGLLVEQFF TGTGCCAGTAGTATAGGACTTTTGGTCGAGCAGTTCTTC
TRBJ1-1 . 11 TRBV20-1 . CSARSGVEAFF TGCAGTGCTAGAAGCGGGGTTGAAGCTTTCTTT
TRBJ2-5 . 15 TRBV10-2 TRBD2 CASNSGTSGRETQYF TGCGCCAGCAATTCCGGGACTAGCGGGAGGGAGACCCAGTACTTC
TRBJ1-2 . 12 TRBV2 . CASRQGSYGYTF TGTGCCAGCCGCCAGGGGTCATATGGCTACACCTTC
TRBJ1-1 . 15 TRBV4-1 . CASSQPDRKNTEAFF TGCGCCAGCAGCCAACCGGACAGAAAGAACACTGAAGCTTTCTTT
TRBJ2-1 . 13 TRBV12-3/TRBV12-4 TRBD1 CASSYSGGIEQFF TGTGCCAGCAGCTATTCAGGGGGCATTGAGCAGTTCTTC
TRBJ2-3 . 15 TRBV7-2 TRBD1 CASSQTQGTSDTQYF TGTGCCAGCAGCCAGACACAGGGGACCTCAGATACGCAGTATTTT
TRBJ2-1 few 15 TRBV3-1/TRBV3-2 TRBD2 CASSQELAGRNEQFF TGTGCCAGCAGCCAAGAACTAGCGGGAAGGAATGAGCAGTTCTTC
TRBJ1-1 . 13 TRBV12-3/TRBV12-4 . CASSSIPRAEAFF TGTGCCAGCAGTTCGATCCCGCGGGCTGAAGCTTTCTTT
TRBJ1-3 once 14 TRBV19 . CASSLSDSGNTIYF TGTGCCAGTAGTCTCTCGGACAGCGGAAACACCATATATTTT
TRBJ2-1 . 16 TRBV3-1/TRBV3-2 TRBD2 CASSRTLAGSYNEQFF TGTGCCAGCAGCCGCACCTTAGCGGGATCCTACAATGAGCAGTTCTTC
TRBJ1-1 . 15 TRBV25-1 . CASSEGSAGRVVAFF TGTGCCAGCAGTGAAGGGTCCGCGGGCCGAGTGGTAGCTTTCTTT
TRBJ1-2 . 12 TRBV2 . CASSETGDGYTF TGTGCCAGCAGTGAGACAGGAGATGGCTACACCTTC
TRBJ2-3 . 14 TRBV13 TRBD2 CASSLMWGGDTQYF TGTGCCAGCAGCTTAATGTGGGGGGGAGATACGCAGTATTTT
TRBJ2-7 . 14 TRBV27 TRBD1 CASSSGTDLYEQYF TGTGCCAGCAGTTCAGGGACAGATCTCTACGAGCAGTACTTC
TRBJ1-5 . 17 TRBV28 TRBD1 CASSLESGGSRNQPQHF TGTGCCAGCAGTTTAGAGTCAGGGGGTAGTCGCAATCAGCCCCAGCATTTT
TRBJ1-4 . 17 TRBV30 . CACDQSPSGGANEKLFF TGTGCCTGTGATCAATCGCCGTCGGGGGGGGCTAATGAAAAACTGTTTTTT
TRBJ1-6 . 14 TRBV7-8 . CASSSGAGNSPLHF TGTGCCAGCAGCTCAGGGGCAGGGAATTCACCCCTCCACTTT
TRBJ1-2 . 11 TRBV20-1 TRBD1 CSRDRGYGYTF TGCAGTCGCGACAGGGGCTATGGCTACACCTTC
TRBJ1-3 . 15 TRBV3-1/TRBV3-2 . CASSQDLSSGNTIYF TGTGCCAGCAGCCAAGACTTGAGCTCTGGAAACACCATATATTTT
TRBJ1-3 . 15 TRBV11-2 . CASSPRPDSGNTIYF TGTGCCAGCAGCCCCCGTCCAGATTCTGGAAACACCATATATTTT
TRBJ1-1 once 13 TRBV27 . CASRREVGTEAFF TGTGCCAGCAGGCGCGAGGTGGGCACTGAAGCTTTCTTT
TRBJ1-5 . 12 TRBV2 . CASSEFDQPQHF TGTGCCAGCAGTGAATTCGATCAGCCCCAGCATTTT
TRBJ2-1 . 15 TRBV7-9 . CASSPSGRTLNEQFF TGTGCCAGCAGTCCTTCCGGCCGGACTTTGAATGAGCAGTTCTTC
TRBJ2-3 . 14 TRBV11-1 . CASSSPGEGDTQYF TGTGCCAGCAGCTCTCCGGGAGAGGGCGATACGCAGTATTTT
TRBJ2-3 . 16 TRBV28 . CASSSPGSATTDTQYF TGTGCCAGCAGTTCCCCGGGAAGCGCAACGACAGATACGCAGTATTTT
TRBJ1-2 . 13 TRBV4-2 TRBD1 CAGGDRGGKGYTF TGTGCCGGGGGAGACAGGGGAGGTAAAGGCTACACCTTC
TRBJ2-7 . 14 TRBV7-2 TRBD1 CASSRPGTAYEQYF TGTGCCAGCAGTCGACCCGGGACAGCCTACGAGCAGTACTTC
TRBJ2-1 . 17 TRBV28 . CASYTLQLATGYNEQFF TGTGCCAGCTATACCCTACAACTAGCCACGGGCTACAATGAGCAGTTCTTC
TRBJ2-7 . 17 TRBV11-2 TRBD1 CASSSRQGAGMPHEQYF TGTGCCAGCAGCTCCCGACAGGGGGCGGGGATGCCCCACGAGCAGTACTTC
TRBJ1-1 . 17 TRBV5-1 . CASSLGGGGSMNTEAFF TGCGCCAGCAGCTTGGGGGGTGGAGGATCCATGAACACTGAAGCTTTCTTT
TRBJ2-7 once 16 TRBV4-1 . CASSQDMGFGSGEQYF TGCGCCAGCAGCCAAGATATGGGTTTTGGGTCCGGGGAGCAGTACTTC
TRBJ1-3 . 15 TRBV27 . CASSPRGGYGNTIYF TGTGCCAGCAGTCCCCGGGGGGGTTATGGAAACACCATATATTTT
TRBJ2-7 . 14 TRBV10-1 TRBD2 CASSDGGSSYEQYF TGCGCCAGCAGTGACGGCGGGAGCTCCTACGAGCAGTACTTC
TRBJ1-6 . 16 TRBV28 . CASSASTRGTNSPLHF TGTGCCAGCAGTGCCTCGACGCGGGGGACTAATTCACCCCTCCACTTT